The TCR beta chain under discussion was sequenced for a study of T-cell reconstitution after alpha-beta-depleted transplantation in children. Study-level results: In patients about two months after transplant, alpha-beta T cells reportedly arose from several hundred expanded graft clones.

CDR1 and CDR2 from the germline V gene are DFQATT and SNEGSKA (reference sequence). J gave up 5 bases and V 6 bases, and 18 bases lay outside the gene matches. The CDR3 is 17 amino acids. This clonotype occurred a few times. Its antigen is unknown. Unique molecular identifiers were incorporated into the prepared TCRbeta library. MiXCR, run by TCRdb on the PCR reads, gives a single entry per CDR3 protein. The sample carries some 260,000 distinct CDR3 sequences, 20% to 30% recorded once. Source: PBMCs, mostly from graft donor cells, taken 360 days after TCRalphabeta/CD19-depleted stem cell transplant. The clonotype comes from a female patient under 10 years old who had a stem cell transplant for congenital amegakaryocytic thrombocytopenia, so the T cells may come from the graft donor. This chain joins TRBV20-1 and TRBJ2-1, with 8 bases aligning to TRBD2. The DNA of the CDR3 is TGCAGTGCGTTGGCTTCTTATAGCGGGGTCGGCCACAATGAGCAGTTCTTC. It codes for CSALASYSGVGHNEQFF.